The next 8 T cell receptor beta chains were all read from a single sample in a study of CD4+ T cells in melanoma. Produced via immunoSEQ multiplex PCR; TCRdb's table is partial and in-frame only. There are about 110,000 clones in the sample; about nine tenths occur only once, and less than 4% lies in the top ten. The sequencing sample was made of peripheral blood. Every receptor here comes from a human donor with melanoma.

V and J are TRBV2 and TRBJ2-7, with TRBD2 as a possible D gene (7 bases). Looked up from germline, CDR1 is SNHLY and CDR2 is FYNNEI. The CDR3 loop spans 17 amino acids. V lost 0 bases, J lost 2 bases, and 17 bases lay in between. CDR3 sequence reads: CASSEATRGRSPYEQYF. The CDR3 DNA reads as TGTGCCAGCAGTGAAGCCACGCGGGGGCGGAGTCCCTACGAGCAGTACTTC.

The V gene is TRBV7-9, the J gene TRBJ2-2; no firm D call. The CDR3 is 14 residues long. Germline V gene data show CDR1 as SEHNR and CDR2 as FQNEAQ (reference sequence). The ends were cut back, 5 bases at V and 7 bases at J, with 14 bases in the middle. CDR3 region: CASSLSARDGELFF. CDR3 nucleotides: TGTGCCAGCAGCCTGTCGGCCCGAGACGGGGAGCTGTTTTTT. The entire variable domain, with the rest obtained from reference TRBV7-9 and TRBJ2-2, is as follows: DTGVSQNPRHKITKRGQNVTFRCDPISEHNRLYWYRQTLGQGPEFLTYFQNEAQLEKSRLLSDRFSAERPKGSFSTLEIQRTEQGDSAMYLCASSLSARDGELFFGEGSRLTVL.

This clone was recorded once. V and J are TRBV27 and TRBJ2-1; tentatively, D is TRBD2 (7 bases). CDR1 is MNHEY, CDR2 SMNVEV, per germline (reference sequence). V lost 7 bases, J lost 4 bases, and 20 bases lay in between. This CDR3 contains 16 residues. Written as DNA, the CDR3 is TGTGCCAGCAAGAGGGGGGGAGCCGCCCAATACAATGAGCAGTTCTTC. This sequence encodes CASKRGGAAQYNEQFF.

The chain has TRBV4-3 and TRBJ2-1; the D gene is possibly TRBD2 (6 bases). The V end lost 0 bases, the J end lost 4 bases, and 16 bases lay between the germline ends. The CDR3 is 17 residues long. The germline V gene has CDR1 LGHNA and CDR2 YSLEER. As DNA, the CDR3 is TGCGCCAGCAGCCAAGATCTGCCCGGGAGTGGATACAATGAGCAGTTCTTC. This codes for CASSQDLPGSGYNEQFF.

The chain carries TRBV4-3 and TRBJ2-1, with TRBD2 matching over 7 bases. V was pared by 0 bases and J by 2 bases, with 7 bases of the junction left unmatched. From germline, CDR1 is LGHNA and CDR2 YSLEER. The CDR3 has 17 residues. The CDR3 spells CASSQDPLAVTYNEQFF. DNA of the CDR3: TGCGCCAGCAGCCAAGATCCCCTAGCGGTGACCTACAATGAGCAGTTCTTC.

This clone was counted only a few times. The chain uses TRBV29-1 and TRBJ1-1; tentative D call: TRBD1 (6 bases). In germline, CDR1 is SQVTM, CDR2 ANQGSEA. CDR3 size: 11 residues. V lost 4 bases to trimming and J lost 6 bases, with 9 bases between them. The CDR3 nucleotides are TGCAGCGTTGGGGGGGGGCCTGAAGCTTTCTTT. This translates into CSVGGGPEAFF.

The V gene is TRBV5-6, the J gene TRBJ1-4; D might be TRBD1 (6 bases). Trimming cost V 4 bases and J 8 bases, with 18 bases left between them. Looked up from germline, CDR1 is SGHDT and CDR2 is YYEEEE. The CDR3 totals 15 residues. For the CDR3, the DNA is TGTGCCAGCAGCGCTTCTGGGGGCGCCGGGGAAAAACTGTTTTTT. This translates into CASSASGGAGEKLFF.

This clone was seen only once. J is TRBJ1-5 and V is TRBV19; D gene ambiguous. Germline lookup yields CDR1 LNHDA and CDR2 SQIVND (reference sequence). Between the trimmed V and J ends, which lost 5 bases and 0 bases, there was a span of 5 bases. CDR3 length equals 13 residues. The CDR3 sequence: CASSLASNQPQHF. The CDR3 nucleotides are TGTGCCAGTAGTCTGGCTAGCAATCAGCCCCAGCATTTT.